Below, 24 T cell receptor beta chains from the same sample are listed, as sequenced in a study of OX40 agonist ivuxolimab in advanced cancers. Repertoires were generated with immunoSEQ multiplex PCR, while TCRdb's copy carries only in-frame clones and drops some. Counted here are approximately 60,000 clones, 65% to 85% occurring once; the ten biggest clones make up roughly 3.2%. The starting material was CD4+ or CD8+ T cells sorted from blood, obtained in a trial of the OX40 agonist ivuxolimab. These TCRs come from an adult with an advanced solid tumor such as melanoma, head and neck, liver or kidney cancer.

This sequence joins TRBV4-1 and TRBJ1-2; no clear D. Between the trimmed V and J ends, which lost 0 bases and 5 bases, there was a span of 19 bases. CDR1 is MGHRA, CDR2 YSYEKL, per germline. The CDR3 consists of 17 residues. CDR3 loop: CASSQDRNPELPYGYTF. The CDR3 bases are TGCGCCAGCAGCCAAGACCGGAACCCAGAACTCCCTTATGGCTACACCTTC.

The genes are TRBV15 and TRBJ1-4; possibly TRBD1 for D (6 bases). Germline-derived CDR1 and CDR2 are LNHNV and YYDKDF (reference sequence). Between the trimmed V and J ends, which lost 0 bases and 8 bases, there was a span of 13 bases. This CDR3 is built from 15 residues. CDR3 region: CATSRDGGAREKLFF. CDR3 DNA sequence: TGTGCCACCAGCAGAGACGGGGGGGCGAGGGAAAAACTGTTTTTT.

The V call is TRBV15, the J call TRBJ2-1, with 13 bases matching TRBD2. Germline trimming cut 4 bases from V and 0 bases from J; bases unmatched to any gene: 12. This CDR3 comprises 20 residues. Per germline, CDR1 LNHNV and CDR2 YYDKDF (reference sequence). The CDR3 sequence is CATSKKTSGRALSSYNEQFF. In nucleotides, the CDR3 is TGTGCCACCAGCAAAAAAACTAGCGGGAGGGCCCTTAGCTCCTACAATGAGCAGTTCTTC.

V gene TRBV30 combines with J gene TRBJ2-5; TRBD1 matches 11 bases. V lost 2 bases to trimming and J lost 5 bases; unmatched junction nucleotides: 13. Germline V lookup: CDR1 GTSNPN, CDR2 SVGIG (reference sequence). This CDR3 is 17 amino acids long. The CDR3 nucleotides are TGTGCCTGGAGTACCTTCAGATCCGGGACAGGGGGGGAGACCCAGTACTTC. Its protein product is CAWSTFRSGTGGETQYF.

DNA for the CDR3: TGTGCCAGCAGCTTAGGGACTAGCGGGGGCACAGATACGCAGTATTTT. This translates into CASSLGTSGGTDTQYF. J is TRBJ2-3 and V is TRBV7-6; 12 bases fit TRBD2. Per germline, CDR1 SGHVS and CDR2 FNYEAQ. Trimming cost V 1 base and J 1 base; bases outside gene matches: 0. This CDR3 is built from 16 residues.

The chain recombines TRBV7-9 with TRBJ1-1; tentatively, D is TRBD1 (5 bases). Germline CDR1 reads SEHNR; CDR2 reads FQNEAQ (reference sequence). CDR3 length: 15 residues. V gave up 0 bases and J gave up 0 bases, with 8 bases separating them. CDR3 loop: CASSLAGGVNTEAFF. For the CDR3, the DNA is TGTGCCAGCAGCTTAGCGGGAGGGGTGAACACTGAAGCTTTCTTT.

This chain links TRBV9 with TRBJ2-7; no reliable D call. CDR3 size: 15 residues. Germline CDR1 SGDLS, CDR2 YYNGEE. V was clipped by 0 bases and J by 5 bases, with 15 bases between them. CDR3 nucleotide sequence: TGTGCCAGCAGCGTAGGGAAATTATTCACCGACGAGCAGTACTTC. Translation gives CASSVGKLFTDEQYF.

The chain recombines TRBV2 with TRBJ2-7, with TRBD1 identical over 7 bases. The V gene end was trimmed by 5 bases and the J gene end by 0 bases; junction bases not matched to a gene: 7. The CDR3 extends over 15 amino acids. CDR1 is SNHLY and CDR2 is FYNNEI in the germline V gene. The CDR3 spells CASSTTGRRSYEQYF. The CDR3 bases are TGTGCCAGCAGTACGACAGGGCGCCGCTCCTACGAGCAGTACTTC.

This chain uses TRBV7-3 with TRBJ2-5; 10 bases match TRBD2. The length of the CDR3 is 14 residues. The germline V gene has CDR1 SGHTA and CDR2 FQGTGA. The trim removed 6 bases at V and 4 bases at J, leaving 5 bases unmatched. The CDR3 DNA sequence: TGTGCCAGCAGTCCTAGCGGGAGTCGAGAGACCCAGTACTTC. Protein product: CASSPSGSRETQYF.

Only one count was recorded for this clone. The V gene is TRBV18, the J gene TRBJ2-2; D gene uncertain. There are 14 residues in the CDR3. CDR1 KGHSH and CDR2 LQKENI come from the germline V gene. V was cut by 3 bases and J by 2 bases, with 7 bases left in between. This CDR3 is CASSPTANTGELFF. Here the CDR3 DNA reads TGTGCCAGCTCACCTACGGCAAACACCGGGGAGCTGTTTTTT.

The table lists this clone with a few counts. V usage is TRBV12-5 and J usage is TRBJ2-2, with D possibly TRBD2 on 5 matching bases. Germline CDR1 is LGHNT and CDR2 is FRNRAP. V was shortened by 0 bases and J by 1 base, with 18 bases between the two germline ends. CDR3 length equals 19 residues. The CDR3 region is CASGLVRGGSGENTGELFF. CDR3 in DNA: TGTGCTAGTGGTTTGGTACGAGGAGGCTCAGGAGAGAACACCGGGGAGCTGTTTTTT.

This chain uses TRBV5-1 with TRBJ1-1; 7 bases line up with TRBD1. Trimming at V came to 3 bases and at J to 5 bases, leaving 7 bases not matched to a gene. Germline CDR1 reads SGHRS; CDR2 reads YFSETQ. CDR3 size: 14 residues. CDR3 in amino acids: CASSWNTGATEAFF. The CDR3 region has the DNA TGCGCCAGCAGCTGGAACACAGGGGCAACTGAAGCTTTCTTT.

This clone was observed a single time. The chain is built from TRBV2 and TRBJ2-7; 7 bases align to TRBD1. V was clipped by 7 bases and J by 5 bases; unmatched bases: 14. The germline V gene has CDR1 SNHLY and CDR2 FYNNEI. CDR3 size: 15 residues. CDR3 loop: CASILPGQSFDEQYF. As DNA, the CDR3 is TGTGCCAGCATCCTACCGGGACAGTCCTTCGACGAGCAGTACTTC.

This chain uses TRBV15 with TRBJ2-2; a possible D gene is TRBD2 (5 bases). The CDR3 runs to 14 residues. CDR1 is LNHNV and CDR2 is YYDKDF in the germline V gene (reference sequence). Trimming took off 1 base at V and 3 bases at J, with 6 bases between the two ends. DNA for the CDR3: TGTGCCACCAGCAGAGTCGGGGACACCGGGGAGCTGTTTTTT. This translates into CATSRVGDTGELFF.

This sequence joins TRBV7-8 and TRBJ1-2; 7 bases line up with TRBD1. CDR1 and CDR2 from the germline V gene are SGHVS and FQNEAQ. V was pared by 5 bases and J by 7 bases, with 7 bases of the junction left unmatched. This CDR3 has 13 residues. The CDR3 reads CASSPGQATGYTF. The CDR3 region has the DNA TGTGCCAGCAGCCCCGGACAGGCCACTGGCTACACCTTC.

This clone was picked up many times. J is TRBJ1-3 and V is TRBV28; the match to TRBD1 covers 9 bases. The V gene's germline CDR1 is MDHEN and CDR2 SYDVKM. The CDR3 contains 14 residues. Trimming at V came to 6 bases and at J to 5 bases, leaving 5 bases not matched to a gene. The CDR3 sequence is CASRIDRGRNTIYF. The CDR3 DNA reads as TGTGCCAGCAGGATAGACAGGGGGAGAAACACCATATATTTT.

The rearrangement links TRBV5-1 to TRBJ1-1, with 9 bases matching TRBD1. In germline, CDR1 is SGHRS, CDR2 YFSETQ. The J segment lost 1 base and the V segment lost 4 bases, leaving 11 bases of the junction unmatched. This CDR3 region has 17 residues. CDR3 in amino acids: CASSGGQGNRPNTEAFF. CDR3 DNA: TGCGCCAGCAGCGGGGGACAGGGTAATCGGCCGAACACTGAAGCTTTCTTT.

The CDR3 protein is CSGQDLLRTEAFF. Written as DNA, the CDR3 is TGCAGCGGGCAAGATTTGCTAAGGACTGAAGCTTTCTTT. The V and J genes are TRBV29-1 and TRBJ1-1; D is unclear. This CDR3 has 13 residues. V was pared by 7 bases and J by 5 bases, with 17 bases between. Germline values: CDR1 SQVTM, CDR2 ANQGSEA.

This clone was detected a few times. V is TRBV7-3 and J is TRBJ2-3; 7 positions agree with TRBD2. Germline trimming cut 2 bases from V and 9 bases from J; bases unmatched to any gene: 11. This CDR3 has 15 amino acids. In germline, CDR1 is SGHTA, CDR2 FQGTGA. CDR3 in DNA: TGTGCCAGCAGCTTATTCGCGGGAGAGGCGGGGACGCAGTATTTT. Its translation: CASSLFAGEAGTQYF.

On this clone itself: Other nucleotide sequences from this sample produce the same CDR3. The chain is built from TRBV30 and TRBJ1-2; unclear D gene. The CDR3 is 14 residues long. CDR1 and CDR2 from the germline V gene are GTSNPN and SVGIG (reference sequence). Trimming cost V 0 bases and J 2 bases, with 10 bases left between them. The DNA for the CDR3 is TGTGCCTGGAGTGTATTGGGCAGGAACTATGGCTACACCTTC. Translation gives CAWSVLGRNYGYTF.

CDR3 in amino acids: CASRLRGNHQPQHF. In DNA form, the CDR3 reads TGTGCCAGCCGACTCCGGGGTAACCATCAGCCCCAGCATTTT. The V gene is TRBV6-6, the J gene TRBJ1-5; no reliable D call. Germline CDR1 MNHNY, CDR2 SVGAGI (reference sequence). The CDR3 is made up of 14 amino acids. V was trimmed by 8 bases and J by 5 bases, leaving 16 bases between them.

This clone appeared a few times. The genes are TRBV19 and TRBJ2-7; maybe TRBD1 (6 bases). Germline values: CDR1 LNHDA, CDR2 SQIVND (reference sequence). The CDR3 runs to 15 residues. The V end lost 6 bases, the J end lost 5 bases, and 20 bases lay between the germline ends. CDR3 amino acids: CASRYHKDSNHEQYF. The DNA of the CDR3 is TGTGCCAGTAGGTATCACAAGGACAGTAACCACGAGCAGTACTTC.

This clone came up once. This rearrangement joins TRBV5-1 to TRBJ2-1; 7 nucleotides line up with TRBD2. The V segment lost 3 bases and the J segment 0 bases; nucleotides outside the gene matches: 12. Per the germline V gene, CDR1 is SGHRS and CDR2 is YFSETQ. The CDR3 totals 18 residues. The DNA for the CDR3 is TGCGCCAGCAGCTCTCTTGGACTTAGCGGGCTCTCCTACAATGAGCAGTTCTTC. This codes for CASSSLGLSGLSYNEQFF. Full variable domain (missing parts from reference TRBV5-1 and TRBJ2-1): KAGVTQTPRYLIKTRGQQVTLSCSPISGHRSVSWYQQTPGQGLQFLFEYFSETQRNKGNFPGRFSGRQFSNSRSEMNVSTLELGDSALYLCASSSLGLSGLSYNEQFFGPGTRLTVL.

The chain is built from TRBV21-1 and TRBJ1-2; the table's D call TRBD1 went unverified against the DNA. TRBV21-1 is a pseudogene. The CDR3 is 15 amino acids. The CDR3 here is CASSQDNLPNYGYTF. CDR3 bases: TGTGCCAGCTCTCAGGACAACTTACCTAACTATGGCTACACCTTC.